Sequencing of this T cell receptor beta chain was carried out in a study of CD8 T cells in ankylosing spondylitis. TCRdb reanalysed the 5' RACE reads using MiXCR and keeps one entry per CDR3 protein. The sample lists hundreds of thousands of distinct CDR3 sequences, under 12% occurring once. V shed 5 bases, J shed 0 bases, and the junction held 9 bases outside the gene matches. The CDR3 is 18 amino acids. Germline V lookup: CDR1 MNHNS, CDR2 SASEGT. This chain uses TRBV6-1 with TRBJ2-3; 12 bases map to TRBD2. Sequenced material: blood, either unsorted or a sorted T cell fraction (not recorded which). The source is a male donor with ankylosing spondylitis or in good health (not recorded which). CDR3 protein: CASSPATSGGSSTDTQYF. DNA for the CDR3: TGTGCCAGCAGTCCTGCGACTAGCGGGGGTTCTAGCACAGATACGCAGTATTTT.